This T cell receptor (beta chain) was found in a study of response to subunit inactivated influenza vaccine. TCRdb fed the RT-PCR reads into MiXCR, producing one record per CDR3 protein. There are approximately 730,000 distinct CDR3 sequences in the sample; about 15% occur only once, and 6% to 7% lies in the top ten. This CDR3 is built from 17 residues. The V and J ends lost 0 bases and 5 bases, in that order; junction bases with no gene match: 8. In germline, CDR1 is LGHNA, CDR2 YSLEER. Sequences were derived from PBMCs from blood, sampled 14 days before vaccination. This receptor was obtained from a man aged 50 or older who received an inactivated influenza vaccine. The rearrangement links TRBV4-3 to TRBJ2-2, with 8 bases that match TRBD1. CDR3 sequence (DNA): TGCGCCAGCAGCCAAGAGGGAGGCAGGGGGCTGACCGGGGAGCTGTTTTTT. Protein sequence: CASSQEGGRGLTGELFF.